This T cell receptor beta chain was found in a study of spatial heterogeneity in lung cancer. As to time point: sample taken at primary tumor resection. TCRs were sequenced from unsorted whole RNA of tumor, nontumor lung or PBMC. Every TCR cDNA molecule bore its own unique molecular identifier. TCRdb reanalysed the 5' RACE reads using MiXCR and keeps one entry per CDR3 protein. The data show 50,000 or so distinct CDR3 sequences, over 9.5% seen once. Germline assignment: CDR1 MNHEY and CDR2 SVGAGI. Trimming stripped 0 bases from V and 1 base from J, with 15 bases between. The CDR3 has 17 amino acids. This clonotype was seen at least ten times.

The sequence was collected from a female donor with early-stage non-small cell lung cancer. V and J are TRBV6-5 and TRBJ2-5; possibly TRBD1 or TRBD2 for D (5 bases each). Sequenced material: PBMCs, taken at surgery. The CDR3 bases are TGTGCCAGCAGTTACTCGTGGGGGACCGGAACCCAAGAGACCCAGTACTTC. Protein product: CASSYSWGTGTQETQYF.